This T cell receptor beta chain was profiled in a study of shared clonotypes between healthy human individuals. Whole-study context: Donors had three CD4 naive, three CD4 memory, two CD8 naive and one CD8 memory plate apiece. Notes on the study in general: In this cohort, only blood was sampled, and tissue repertoires likely differ. Clonotypes shared by all four donors outscored non-shared clonotypes in generation probability.

Note on this clone: Its antigen is not known.

Trimming pared 4 bases from V and 2 bases from J, leaving 16 bases between. There are 15 residues in the CDR3. Per germline, CDR1 SGHNT and CDR2 YYREEE (reference sequence). TCRdb's table, derived via immunoSEQ multiplex PCR, lists solely in-frame clones and lacks some. The sample records roughly 640,000 clones, about 96% being singletons. The sequencing sample was made of naive CD4+ T cells sorted from blood. Subset given: CD45RA+ positively selected. The source is a woman in her thirties in good health. The chain carries TRBV5-4 and TRBJ2-7; possibly TRBD1 or TRBD2 for D (5 bases each). CDR3 sequence: CASSLRDASAYEQYF. The DNA for the CDR3 is TGTGCCAGCAGCCTCCGGGACGCATCGGCCTACGAGCAGTACTTC.